Sequencing of this T cell receptor (beta chain) was carried out in a study of blood T cell repertoires in COVID-19. Authors' analysis steps: Researchers report that nucleated cell counts were estimated from reference gene primer amplification. The assay was immunoSEQ multiplex PCR, and TCRdb's table has in-frame clones only and misses some. That table furnishes V, J and clone size, whereas the DNA furnished D and trimming. The sample gives some 53,000 clones, about 90% of which show up once; 3% to 3.5% is in the top ten. The V gene lost 4 bases and the J gene lost 0 bases, with 18 bases spanning the gap. Germline-derived CDR1 and CDR2 are LGHDT and YNNKEL (reference sequence). The CDR3 runs to 17 residues.

This chain connects TRBV3-1 (or the pseudogene TRBV3-2) to TRBJ1-1; D perhaps matches TRBD1 (5 bases). Sequencing used peripheral blood. The sequence came from a human donor in a cohort sampled during active COVID-19. CDR3 amino acids: CASSPTYLTGVNTEAFF. CDR3 sequence (DNA): TGTGCCAGCAGCCCCACCTATTTAACAGGAGTGAACACTGAAGCTTTCTTT.